This passage covers 29 T cell receptor beta chains from one sample sequenced in a study of shared clonotypes between healthy human individuals. Here immunoSEQ multiplex PCR was the method, and the copy in TCRdb shows in-frame clones only, minus some. The table has about 980,000 clones, around three quarters seen once. The sequenced sample consisted of memory CD4+ T cells sorted from blood. Specified subset: CD45RA-negative fraction. The receptors were gathered from a young man in good health.

The gene calls are TRBV9 and TRBJ2-7; D is unresolved. This CDR3 has 15 amino acids. V lost 0 bases and J 2 bases, leaving 12 bases between the germline ends. Germline V gene lookup returns CDR1 SGDLS and CDR2 YYNGEE. CDR3 sequence reads: CASSVGVTETYEQYF. The DNA of the CDR3 is TGTGCCAGCAGCGTAGGAGTGACGGAAACCTACGAGCAGTACTTC. Full variable domain (outside the CDR3, taken from reference TRBV9 and TRBJ2-7): DSGVTQTPKHLITATGQRVTLRCSPRSGDLSVYWYQQSLDQGLQFLIQYYNGEERAKGNILERFSAQQFPDLHSELNLSSLELGDSALYFCASSVGVTETYEQYFGPGTRLTVT.

The V call is TRBV18, the J call TRBJ1-6, with a possible D match to TRBD1 (5 bases). The CDR3 is 17 amino acids. V was trimmed by 5 bases and J by 9 bases, leaving 23 bases between them. Germline CDR1 and CDR2: KGHSH and LQKENI. CDR3 sequence reads: CASSNQSPRERGSPLHF. CDR3 DNA: TGTGCCAGCTCAAACCAAAGTCCCAGGGAAAGGGGTTCACCCCTCCACTTT.

This chain links TRBV7-2 with TRBJ2-7; D remains unclear. The CDR3 length is 13 residues. The V end lost 5 bases, the J end lost 3 bases, and 11 bases lay between the germline ends. CDR1 is SGHTA and CDR2 is FQGNSA in the germline V gene. The CDR3 coding sequence is TGTGCCAGCAGCCGTCACTTCGACTACGAGCAGTACTTC. Its translation: CASSRHFDYEQYF.

The CDR3 bases are TGTGCCAGCAGCCGGGGGCATGACAGAGGCTACGAGCAGTACTTC. This gives the protein CASSRGHDRGYEQYF. The genes are TRBV5-4 and TRBJ2-7, with D tentatively TRBD1 or TRBD2 (6 bases each). CDR1 SGHNT and CDR2 YYREEE come from the germline V gene (reference sequence). Deletions cut 4 bases from V and 3 bases from J, with 17 bases between. The CDR3 spans 15 residues.

This chain links TRBV5-1 with TRBJ2-5, with D hard to call. With 2 bases removed from V and 0 bases from J, the gap between germline ends came to 8 bases. Germline V CDR1 and CDR2: SGHRS, YFSETQ. This CDR3 region has 14 residues. CDR3: CASSLIGNQETQYF. Here the CDR3 DNA reads TGCGCCAGCAGCTTAATAGGAAACCAAGAGACCCAGTACTTC.

The chain couples TRBV4-1 to TRBJ2-2; maybe TRBD1 (5 bases). The CDR3 consists of 16 residues. Germline values: CDR1 MGHRA, CDR2 YSYEKL. Trimming left V 4 bases short and J 1 base short, with 13 bases between. CDR3 region: CASSPEGVGNTGELFF. The CDR3 nucleotides read TGCGCCAGCAGCCCGGAAGGGGTCGGGAACACCGGGGAGCTGTTTTTT.

The chain combines TRBV4-1 with TRBJ2-7; possible D gene TRBD2, 5 bases. The CDR3 is made up of 15 amino acids. Trimming took off 1 base at V and 4 bases at J, with 14 bases between the two ends. CDR1 and CDR2 (germline): MGHRA, YSYEKL. In DNA, the CDR3 is TGCGCCAGCAGCCAAGTGGGCCGTAGCGCGTACGAGCAGTACTTC. Translating gives CASSQVGRSAYEQYF.

V gene TRBV6-1 combines with J gene TRBJ2-2, with D hard to call. V lost 3 bases to trimming and J lost 8 bases, with 4 bases between them. The length of the CDR3 is 11 residues. Per germline, CDR1 MNHNS and CDR2 SASEGT. The CDR3 protein is CASSERGELFF. The CDR3 coding sequence is TGTGCCAGCAGTGAGAGGGGGGAGCTGTTTTTT.

The chain couples TRBV4-3 to TRBJ2-5, with D possibly TRBD1 on 6 matching bases. The ends were cut back, 8 bases at V and 4 bases at J, with 23 bases in the middle. Germline V gene sequence: CDR1 LGHNA, CDR2 YSLEER. The CDR3 has 16 amino acids. The CDR3 here is CASPHLDSYRGETQYF. The CDR3, as DNA: TGCGCCAGCCCCCATTTGGACAGCTACCGAGGAGAGACCCAGTACTTC.

CDR3 DNA: TGTGCCAGCAGCGACACAGCTACTAGCGGGGGGGCCATAGCTAAAAACATTCAGTACTTC. Its translation is CASSDTATSGGAIAKNIQYF. The gene calls are TRBV2 and TRBJ2-4, with TRBD2 matching 13 bases. Germline-derived CDR1 and CDR2 are SNHLY and FYNNEI. This CDR3 comprises 20 residues. Trimming at V came to 6 bases and at J to 4 bases, leaving 18 bases not matched to a gene.

The rearrangement uses TRBV18 and TRBJ2-2, with D unresolved. This CDR3 is 15 amino acids long. The germline gives CDR1 KGHSH, CDR2 LQKENI. V was cut by 2 bases and J by 0 bases, with 7 bases left in between. The CDR3 here is CASSPRAANTGELFF. The CDR3 region has the DNA TGTGCCAGCTCACCAAGGGCAGCGAACACCGGGGAGCTGTTTTTT.

The chain joins TRBV5-1 to TRBJ1-6, with D perhaps matching TRBD1 (5 bases). Trimming shortened V by 3 bases and J by 9 bases, and 16 bases separated the two germline ends. The CDR3 is 15 amino acids. Looked up from germline, CDR1 is SGHRS and CDR2 is YFSETQ. This CDR3 is CASSWDGGEASPLHF. CDR3 bases: TGCGCCAGCAGCTGGGACGGCGGGGAGGCTTCACCCCTCCACTTT.

This clone showed up just once. The chain employs TRBV5-1 and TRBJ2-1, with D unclear. The CDR3 is made up of 12 amino acids. Per the germline V gene, CDR1 is SGHRS and CDR2 is YFSETQ. V lost 3 bases and J lost 8, with 9 bases in between. The CDR3 DNA sequence: TGCGCCAGCAGCTCCACATCGGATGAGCAGTTCTTC. Amino acids: CASSSTSDEQFF.

The chain employs TRBV5-1 and TRBJ2-1; 7 nucleotides agree with TRBD2. The CDR3 contains 16 residues. Germline values: CDR1 SGHRS, CDR2 YFSETQ. Trimming took 4 bases from V and 0 from J; bases not matched to a gene: 7. The CDR3 here is CASSVGGLTSYNEQFF. The CDR3, as DNA: TGCGCCAGCAGCGTGGGGGGGTTGACCTCCTACAATGAGCAGTTCTTC.

The chain carries TRBV27 and TRBJ2-3; 10 bases agree with TRBD1. V lost 5 bases, J lost 7 bases, and 9 bases stayed unmatched. Per germline, CDR1 MNHEY and CDR2 SMNVEV (reference sequence). This CDR3 comprises 15 residues. CDR3 nucleotide sequence: TGTGCCAGCAGTATCCCAGGGACAGGGGTAAATACGCAGTATTTT. Translating it yields CASSIPGTGVNTQYF.

The chain has TRBV6-1 and TRBJ2-7, with D possibly being TRBD1 (6 bases). Germline V gene sequence: CDR1 MNHNS, CDR2 SASEGT. Trimming removed 5 bases from V and 2 bases from J, with 10 bases in between. The CDR3 totals 13 residues. The CDR3 sequence is CASSYTGPYEQYF. The CDR3, as DNA: TGTGCCAGCAGTTATACAGGGCCCTACGAGCAGTACTTC.

V is TRBV30 and J is TRBJ2-6; no reliable D call. This CDR3 is built from 15 residues. The V gene's germline CDR1 is GTSNPN and CDR2 SVGIG (reference sequence). V was cut by 2 bases and J by 0 bases, with 8 bases left in between. CDR3 loop: CAWSPLSSGANVLTF. The CDR3 DNA reads TGTGCCTGGAGTCCACTGTCCTCTGGGGCCAACGTCCTGACTTTC.

This clone has a handful of counts. V is TRBV2 and J is TRBJ2-3; tentative D call: TRBD2 (6 bases). Germline V CDR1 and CDR2: SNHLY, FYNNEI. The CDR3 length is 13 residues. The V end was cut by 6 bases, the J end by 5 bases, with 12 bases between. The chain's CDR3 is CASSPISGDTQYF. In nucleotides, the CDR3 is TGTGCCAGCAGCCCAATTAGCGGAGATACGCAGTATTTT.

This clone showed up just once. CDR3 protein: CASSPTTGKQGYTF. The DNA of the CDR3 is TGTGCCAGCAGCCCGACTACAGGGAAACAGGGCTACACCTTC. The chain carries TRBV5-6 and TRBJ1-2; perhaps TRBD1 as D (6 bases). V dropped 4 bases and J dropped 8 bases, with 18 bases sitting between them. This CDR3 is built from 14 residues. Germline V gene sequence: CDR1 SGHDT, CDR2 YYEEEE.

V and J are TRBV6-5 and TRBJ2-1; a weak D match, TRBD1 (5 bases). CDR1 and CDR2 (germline): MNHEY, SVGAGI. V was trimmed by 6 bases and J by 14 bases, leaving 17 bases between them. The CDR3 covers 12 residues. The CDR3 loop reads CASRSPGSGEFF. The CDR3 nucleotides read TGTGCCAGCAGATCCCCAGGGTCCGGTGAGTTCTTC.

The gene calls are TRBV5-4 and TRBJ1-6; D gene uncertain. The germline gives CDR1 SGHNT, CDR2 YYREEE (reference sequence). The V end was cut by 1 base, the J end by 8 bases, with 4 bases between. The CDR3 extends over 12 amino acids. The CDR3, as DNA: TGTGCCAGCAGCTTGATGTATTCACCCCTCCACTTT. Translation gives CASSLMYSPLHF.

This clone has only a few counts. The chain carries TRBV6-5 and TRBJ1-5; the D gene is possibly TRBD1 (6 bases). The CDR3 extends over 14 amino acids. V was cut by 7 bases and J by 7 bases, with 17 bases left in between. The germline gives CDR1 MNHEY, CDR2 SVGAGI. The CDR3 loop reads CASTTGKGGQPQHF. For the CDR3, the DNA is TGTGCCAGCACTACGGGAAAGGGGGGGCAGCCCCAGCATTTT.

V gene TRBV5-6 combines with J gene TRBJ1-6; 7 bases align to TRBD1. Germline V gene data show CDR1 as SGHDT and CDR2 as YYEEEE. V dropped 4 bases and J dropped 0; count of bases not matched to a gene: 4. The CDR3 has 16 residues. CDR3: CASSIRTGSYNSPLHF. CDR3 nucleotides: TGTGCCAGCAGCATACGGACAGGCTCCTATAATTCACCCCTCCACTTT.

CDR3 DNA sequence: TGCGCCAGCAGCCGGACGGTAGACTATGGCTACACCTTC. It is translated as CASSRTVDYGYTF. The genes are TRBV4-1 and TRBJ1-2; D uncertain. With 4 bases removed from V and 3 bases from J, the gap between germline ends came to 9 bases. Per germline, CDR1 MGHRA and CDR2 YSYEKL. The CDR3 spans 13 residues.

This rearrangement joins TRBV9 to TRBJ1-1, with D maybe TRBD1 (6 bases). Germline V gene sequence: CDR1 SGDLS, CDR2 YYNGEE. The length of the CDR3 is 17 residues. Deletions cut 0 bases from V and 8 bases from J, with 23 bases between. CDR3 coding DNA: TGTGCCAGCAGCGTAGGAGTAGGGTCTGGTACGGGGGGCGAAGCTTTCTTT. This sequence encodes CASSVGVGSGTGGEAFF.

This clone showed up just a few times. The rearrangement joins TRBV13 to TRBJ2-6, with D perhaps TRBD1 (6 bases). With 8 bases removed from V and 0 bases from J, the gap between germline ends came to 11 bases. CDR1 and CDR2 (germline): PRHDT, FYEKMQ (reference sequence). The CDR3 spans 15 residues. The CDR3 nucleotides read TGTGCCAGCGGGAGAGGGGGCTCTGGGGCCAACGTCCTGACTTTC. It translates to CASGRGGSGANVLTF.

Turning to this clone: This CDR3 is also generated by other DNA sequences in the sample. The J gene is TRBJ2-7, the V gene TRBV30; D gene ambiguous. The CDR3 contains 12 residues. Germline V gene lookup returns CDR1 GTSNPN and CDR2 SVGIG (reference sequence). V was trimmed by 0 bases and J by 3 bases, leaving 6 bases between them. The CDR3 region is CAWSVKGYEQYF. The DNA for the CDR3 is TGTGCCTGGAGTGTAAAGGGCTACGAGCAGTACTTC.

The CDR3 reads CASSLNVIATVYGYTF. CDR3 DNA sequence: TGTGCCAGCAGTTTAAACGTTATAGCCACTGTCTATGGCTACACCTTC. This chain connects TRBV28 to TRBJ1-2; no clear D. Between the trimmed V and J ends, which lost 2 bases and 4 bases, there was a span of 17 bases. Germline CDR1 is MDHEN and CDR2 is SYDVKM. The CDR3 sequence is 16 residues long.

A remark on this clone: A much larger clone sits a single nucleotide away, making a read error possible. The same CDR3 can be traced to other DNA sequences in this sample. The genes are TRBV5-6 and TRBJ2-5; D gene unclear. CDR3 length: 13 amino acids. The V end lost 0 bases, the J end lost 2 bases, and 5 bases lay between the germline ends. Germline V CDR1 and CDR2: SGHDT, YYEEEE. The CDR3 DNA reads TGTGCCAGCAGCTTGGGCCAACAAGAGACCCAGTACTTC. This gives the protein CASSLGQQETQYF.